This TCR beta chain was recorded in a study of shared clonotypes between healthy human individuals. V lost 6 bases and J 4 bases, leaving 14 bases between the germline ends. CDR1 and CDR2 from the germline V gene are ENHRY and SYGVKD. The CDR3 is 14 residues long. Produced via immunoSEQ multiplex PCR; TCRdb's table is partial and in-frame only. The sample holds 550,000 to 800,000 clones; less than 95% are singletons and the top ten take 30% to 40%. Sequencing was performed on memory CD8+ T cells from PBMCs. Subset in this sample: CD45RO+ cells pooled with CCR7-negative TemRA cells. The rearrangement links TRBV10-3 to TRBJ2-3; perhaps TRBD1 as D (6 bases). This sequence originates from a man aged 18 to 29 in good health. Some clones in this sample may be carry-over from other donors' samples. CDR3 DNA sequence: TGTGCCATCAGGGGACACCGTCTGGCAGATACGCAGTATTTT. It codes for CAIRGHRLADTQYF.